Listed below are T cell receptor beta chains from one sample, sequenced in a study of shared clonotypes between healthy human individuals. The method was immunoSEQ multiplex PCR; TCRdb's version includes in-frame clones alone and lacks a portion of them. The table shows roughly 2.2 million clones, with around 93% occurring only once. Source material: naive CD4+ T cells from PBMCs. The receptors here all came from a man aged 18 to 29 in good health. Some clones in this sample may be carry-over from other donors' samples. Both conserved end residues are part of each CDR3. Each record gives: J gene, V gene, D gene, CDR3 protein, CDR3 DNA. The D gene is left open where the match is weak.

J gene: TRBJ2-1
V gene: TRBV7-8
D gene: NA
CDR3 protein: CAIAEGAVGNEQFF
CDR3 DNA: TGTGCCATTGCGGAGGGCGCGGTGGGAAATGAGCAGTTCTTC

J gene: TRBJ1-1
V gene: TRBV19
D gene: NA
CDR3 protein: CASSGPTGTEAFF
CDR3 DNA: TGTGCCAGTAGTGGTCCGACGGGGACTGAAGCTTTCTTT

J gene: TRBJ1-2
V gene: TRBV29-1
D gene: NA
CDR3 protein: CSGTGSPNYGYTF
CDR3 DNA: TGCAGCGGAACAGGGTCCCCTAACTATGGCTACACCTTC

J gene: TRBJ1-1
V gene: TRBV7-8
D gene: NA
CDR3 protein: CASSYANTEAFF
CDR3 DNA: TGTGCCAGCAGCTACGCGAACACTGAAGCTTTCTTT

J gene: TRBJ1-2
V gene: TRBV28
D gene: NA
CDR3 protein: CASSPSGRGSNYGYTF
CDR3 DNA: TGTGCCAGCAGTCCCTCGGGCAGGGGATCAAACTATGGCTACACCTTC

J gene: TRBJ2-7
V gene: TRBV2
D gene: NA
CDR3 protein: CASVAVGYSYEQYF
CDR3 DNA: TGTGCCAGTGTAGCCGTTGGTTACTCCTACGAGCAGTACTTC

J gene: TRBJ2-1
V gene: TRBV10-1
D gene: NA
CDR3 protein: CASSGDADEQFF
CDR3 DNA: TGCGCCAGCAGTGGGGACGCGGATGAGCAGTTCTTC

J gene: TRBJ2-1
V gene: TRBV6-6
D gene: TRBD2
CDR3 protein: CASSVAGLAGNEQFF
CDR3 DNA: TGTGCCAGCAGCGTAGCGGGGTTAGCGGGCAATGAGCAGTTCTTC

J gene: TRBJ1-1
V gene: TRBV5-1
D gene: NA
CDR3 protein: CASSLTGMTEAFF
CDR3 DNA: TGCGCCAGCAGCTTGACAGGGATGACTGAAGCTTTCTTT

J gene: TRBJ2-1
V gene: TRBV11-1
D gene: NA
CDR3 protein: CASSYEDEQFF
CDR3 DNA: TGTGCCAGCAGCTATGAAGATGAGCAGTTCTTC

J gene: TRBJ2-7
V gene: TRBV5-1
D gene: NA
CDR3 protein: CASSLVTDPPLYEQYF
CDR3 DNA: TGCGCCAGCAGCTTGGTAACGGATCCTCCCCTCTACGAGCAGTACTTC

J gene: TRBJ2-7
V gene: TRBV19
D gene: TRBD2
CDR3 protein: CASGRGLAAYEQYF
CDR3 DNA: TGTGCCAGTGGAAGGGGACTAGCGGCCTACGAGCAGTACTTC

J gene: TRBJ2-1
V gene: TRBV9
D gene: NA
CDR3 protein: CASSVAGAIYNEQFF
CDR3 DNA: TGTGCCAGCAGCGTAGCGGGAGCCATCTACAATGAGCAGTTCTTC

J gene: TRBJ2-5
V gene: TRBV19
D gene: NA
CDR3 protein: CASSIAPGYQETQYF
CDR3 DNA: TGTGCCAGTAGTATAGCCCCGGGATATCAAGAGACCCAGTACTTC

J gene: TRBJ2-7
V gene: TRBV15
D gene: TRBD1
CDR3 protein: CATSRTGTGNFYEQYF
CDR3 DNA: TGTGCCACCAGCCGAACCGGGACAGGTAATTTCTACGAGCAGTACTTC

J gene: TRBJ2-5
V gene: TRBV6-5
D gene: NA
CDR3 protein: CASRGTGQETQYF
CDR3 DNA: TGTGCCAGCAGGGGCACCGGGCAAGAGACCCAGTACTTC

J gene: TRBJ2-5
V gene: TRBV12-5
D gene: NA
CDR3 protein: CASGGGGPGYAQETQYF
CDR3 DNA: TGTGCTAGTGGTGGGGGCGGGCCGGGGTATGCCCAAGAGACCCAGTACTTC

J gene: TRBJ2-6
V gene: TRBV2
D gene: TRBD1
CDR3 protein: CASGARQGKPGANVLTF
CDR3 DNA: TGTGCCAGCGGAGCCCGACAGGGAAAGCCTGGGGCCAACGTCCTGACTTTC

J gene: TRBJ1-5
V gene: TRBV28
D gene: TRBD1
CDR3 protein: CASSPRTGARRPQHF
CDR3 DNA: TGTGCCAGCAGTCCAAGGACAGGGGCGAGGAGGCCCCAGCATTTT

J gene: TRBJ2-3
V gene: TRBV6-1
D gene: NA
CDR3 protein: CATQTRATDTQYF
CDR3 DNA: TGTGCCACACAAACACGGGCCACAGATACGCAGTATTTT

J gene: TRBJ2-5
V gene: TRBV2
D gene: NA
CDR3 protein: CASRFIGETQYF
CDR3 DNA: TGTGCCAGCAGGTTCATTGGGGAGACCCAGTACTTC

J gene: TRBJ1-1
V gene: TRBV28
D gene: NA
CDR3 protein: CASSRTAKNTEAFF
CDR3 DNA: TGTGCCAGCAGTCGGACAGCTAAGAACACTGAAGCTTTCTTT

J gene: TRBJ2-1
V gene: TRBV18
D gene: NA
CDR3 protein: CASSLSSSYNEQFF
CDR3 DNA: TGTGCCAGCTCACTCTCCAGCTCCTACAATGAGCAGTTCTTC

J gene: TRBJ1-5
V gene: TRBV30
D gene: TRBD1
CDR3 protein: CAWSPDRGGNQPQHF
CDR3 DNA: TGTGCCTGGAGTCCCGACAGGGGAGGCAATCAGCCCCAGCATTTT

J gene: TRBJ2-1
V gene: TRBV30
D gene: NA
CDR3 protein: CAWSVLFFDEQFF
CDR3 DNA: TGTGCCTGGAGTGTACTTTTCTTCGATGAGCAGTTCTTC

J gene: TRBJ2-7
V gene: TRBV28
D gene: TRBD2
CDR3 protein: CASSFSGRALYEQYF
CDR3 DNA: TGTGCCAGCAGTTTTAGCGGGAGGGCCCTCTACGAGCAGTACTTC

J gene: TRBJ2-2
V gene: TRBV7-3
D gene: NA
CDR3 protein: CASSPYSATGELFF
CDR3 DNA: TGTGCCAGCAGCCCCTACTCCGCCACCGGGGAGCTGTTTTTT

J gene: TRBJ2-2
V gene: TRBV4-3
D gene: TRBD1
CDR3 protein: CASSQETGANTGELFF
CDR3 DNA: TGCGCCAGCAGCCAAGAGACAGGGGCGAACACCGGGGAGCTGTTTTTT

J gene: TRBJ1-1
V gene: TRBV6-5
D gene: TRBD1
CDR3 protein: CASSYSGGGRGTEAFF
CDR3 DNA: TGTGCCAGCAGTTACTCTGGAGGGGGCCGGGGCACTGAAGCTTTCTTT

J gene: TRBJ2-7
V gene: TRBV9
D gene: NA
CDR3 protein: CASSKRGIYEQYF
CDR3 DNA: TGTGCCAGCAGCAAACGAGGTATCTACGAGCAGTACTTC

J gene: TRBJ2-3
V gene: TRBV7-2
D gene: NA
CDR3 protein: CASSPGLTMDTQYF
CDR3 DNA: TGTGCCAGCAGCCCCGGTTTAACAATGGATACGCAGTATTTT

J gene: TRBJ2-7
V gene: TRBV5-6
D gene: NA
CDR3 protein: CASSFGGSYEQYF
CDR3 DNA: TGTGCCAGCAGCTTTGGGGGTTCCTACGAGCAGTACTTC

J gene: TRBJ2-7
V gene: TRBV2
D gene: NA
CDR3 protein: CASTLVPPGYEQYF
CDR3 DNA: TGTGCCAGCACTCTGGTCCCTCCGGGCTACGAGCAGTACTTC

J gene: TRBJ2-7
V gene: TRBV5-6
D gene: TRBD1
CDR3 protein: CASTKDRDTYEQYF
CDR3 DNA: TGTGCCAGCACGAAGGACAGGGACACCTACGAGCAGTACTTC

J gene: TRBJ2-2
V gene: TRBV7-3
D gene: TRBD1
CDR3 protein: CASSMTGGDTGELFF
CDR3 DNA: TGTGCCAGCAGCATGACAGGGGGAGACACCGGGGAGCTGTTTTTT

J gene: TRBJ1-1
V gene: TRBV5-1
D gene: TRBD1
CDR3 protein: CASSFGDRGTEAFF
CDR3 DNA: TGCGCCAGCAGCTTCGGTGACAGGGGCACTGAAGCTTTCTTT

J gene: TRBJ1-4
V gene: TRBV4-3
D gene: NA
CDR3 protein: CASSQDTRPTTNEKLFF
CDR3 DNA: TGCGCCAGCAGCCAAGATACGAGGCCGACAACTAATGAAAAACTGTTTTTT

J gene: TRBJ2-5
V gene: TRBV5-1
D gene: NA
CDR3 protein: CASSGGVGETQYF
CDR3 DNA: TGCGCCAGCAGCGGAGGGGTTGGGGAGACCCAGTACTTC

J gene: TRBJ2-2
V gene: TRBV4-1
D gene: TRBD2
CDR3 protein: CASGSGLAGFANTGELFF
CDR3 DNA: TGCGCCAGCGGGTCGGGACTAGCGGGCTTCGCGAACACCGGGGAGCTGTTTTTT

J gene: TRBJ2-5
V gene: TRBV18
D gene: TRBD2
CDR3 protein: CASSPGAGGETQYF
CDR3 DNA: TGTGCCAGCTCACCGGGGGCGGGAGGAGAGACCCAGTACTTC

J gene: TRBJ2-3
V gene: TRBV5-1
D gene: NA
CDR3 protein: CASGSTDTQYF
CDR3 DNA: TGCGCCAGCGGAAGCACAGATACGCAGTATTTT

J gene: TRBJ1-1
V gene: TRBV6-6
D gene: TRBD1
CDR3 protein: CASSYERGQGIKEAFF
CDR3 DNA: TGTGCCAGCAGTTACGAGCGGGGACAGGGGATTAAAGAAGCTTTCTTT

J gene: TRBJ2-1
V gene: TRBV5-1
D gene: NA
CDR3 protein: CASSPSSYNEQFF
CDR3 DNA: TGCGCCAGCAGCCCCTCGTCCTACAATGAGCAGTTCTTC

J gene: TRBJ1-2
V gene: TRBV5-1
D gene: NA
CDR3 protein: CASTSEVGPRNGYTF
CDR3 DNA: TGCGCCAGCACCTCGGAGGTGGGCCCGAGGAATGGCTACACCTTC

J gene: TRBJ2-1
V gene: TRBV6-6
D gene: NA
CDR3 protein: CASSSRGSSEQFF
CDR3 DNA: TGTGCCAGCAGTTCTCGGGGGAGCAGTGAGCAGTTCTTC

J gene: TRBJ2-2
V gene: TRBV9
D gene: NA
CDR3 protein: CASSVGATNTGELFF
CDR3 DNA: TGTGCCAGCAGCGTAGGGGCGACCAACACCGGGGAGCTGTTTTTT

J gene: TRBJ2-1
V gene: TRBV10-3
D gene: NA
CDR3 protein: CAISGAASGSYNEQFF
CDR3 DNA: TGTGCCATCAGCGGGGCGGCTAGTGGCTCCTACAATGAGCAGTTCTTC

J gene: TRBJ1-1
V gene: TRBV6-1
D gene: NA
CDR3 protein: CASRGPSSSEAFF
CDR3 DNA: TGTGCCAGCAGGGGCCCTTCCTCGTCTGAAGCTTTCTTT